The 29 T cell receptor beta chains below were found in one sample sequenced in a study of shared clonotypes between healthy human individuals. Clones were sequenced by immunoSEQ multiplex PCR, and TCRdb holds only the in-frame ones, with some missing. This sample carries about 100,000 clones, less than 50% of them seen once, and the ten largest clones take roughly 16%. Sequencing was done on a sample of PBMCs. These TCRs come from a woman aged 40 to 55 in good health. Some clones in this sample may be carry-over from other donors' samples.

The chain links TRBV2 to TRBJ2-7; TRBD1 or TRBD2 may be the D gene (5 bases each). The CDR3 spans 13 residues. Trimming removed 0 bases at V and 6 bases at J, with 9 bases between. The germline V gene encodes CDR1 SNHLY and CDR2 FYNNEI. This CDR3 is CASSEARGVEQYF. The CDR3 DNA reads TGTGCCAGCAGTGAAGCGCGAGGGGTCGAGCAGTACTTC.

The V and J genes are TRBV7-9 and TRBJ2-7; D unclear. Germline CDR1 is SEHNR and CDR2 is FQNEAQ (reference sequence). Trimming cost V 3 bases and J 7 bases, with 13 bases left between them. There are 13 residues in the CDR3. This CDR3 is CASSLGSFWEQYF. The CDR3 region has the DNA TGTGCCAGCAGCTTGGGATCGTTCTGGGAGCAGTACTTC.

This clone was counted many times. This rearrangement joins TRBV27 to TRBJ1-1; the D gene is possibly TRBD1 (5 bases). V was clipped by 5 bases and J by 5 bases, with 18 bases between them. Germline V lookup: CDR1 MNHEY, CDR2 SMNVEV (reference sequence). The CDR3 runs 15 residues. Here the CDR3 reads CASSARQRYGTEAFF. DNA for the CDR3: TGTGCCAGCAGTGCACGACAGAGGTACGGGACTGAAGCTTTCTTT.

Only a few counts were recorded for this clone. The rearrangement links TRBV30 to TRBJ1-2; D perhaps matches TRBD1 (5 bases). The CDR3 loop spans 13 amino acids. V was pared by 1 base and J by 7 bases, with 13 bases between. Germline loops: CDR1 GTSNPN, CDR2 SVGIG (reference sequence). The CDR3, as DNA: TGTGCCTGGAGTGGGGAGGGGATATCTGGCTACACCTTC. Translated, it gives CAWSGEGISGYTF. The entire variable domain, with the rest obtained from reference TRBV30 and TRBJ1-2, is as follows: SQTIHQWPATLVQPVGSPLSLECTVEGTSNPNLYWYRQAAGRGLQLLFYSVGIGQISSEVPQNLSASRPQDRQFILSSKKLLLSDSGFYLCAWSGEGISGYTFGSGTRLTVV.

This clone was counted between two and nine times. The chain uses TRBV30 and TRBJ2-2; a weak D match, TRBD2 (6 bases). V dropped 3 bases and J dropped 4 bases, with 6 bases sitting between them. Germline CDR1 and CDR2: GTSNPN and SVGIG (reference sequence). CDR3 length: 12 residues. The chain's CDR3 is CAWSGSTGELFF. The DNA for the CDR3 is TGTGCCTGGAGCGGGAGCACCGGGGAGCTGTTTTTT.

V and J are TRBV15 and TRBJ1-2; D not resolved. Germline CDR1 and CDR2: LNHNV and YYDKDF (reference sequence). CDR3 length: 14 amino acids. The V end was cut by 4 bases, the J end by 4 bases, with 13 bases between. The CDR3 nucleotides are TGTGCCACCAGCATGGGCAGGTCATTCTATGGCTACACCTTC. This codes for CATSMGRSFYGYTF.

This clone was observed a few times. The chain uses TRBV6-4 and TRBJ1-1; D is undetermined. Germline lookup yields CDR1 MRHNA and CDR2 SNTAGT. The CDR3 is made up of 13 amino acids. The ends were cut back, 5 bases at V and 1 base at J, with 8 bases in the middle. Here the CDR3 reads CASSPEENTEAFF. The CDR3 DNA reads TGTGCCAGCAGTCCAGAAGAGAACACTGAAGCTTTCTTT.

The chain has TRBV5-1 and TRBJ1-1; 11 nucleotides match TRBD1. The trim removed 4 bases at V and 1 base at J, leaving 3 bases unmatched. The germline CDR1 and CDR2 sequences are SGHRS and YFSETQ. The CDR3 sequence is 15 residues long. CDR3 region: CASSVGQGANTEAFF. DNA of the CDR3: TGCGCCAGCAGCGTCGGACAGGGGGCGAACACTGAAGCTTTCTTT.

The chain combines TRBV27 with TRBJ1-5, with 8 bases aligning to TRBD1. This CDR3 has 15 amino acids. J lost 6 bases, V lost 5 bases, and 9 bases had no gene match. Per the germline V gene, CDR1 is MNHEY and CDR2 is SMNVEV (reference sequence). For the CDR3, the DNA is TGTGCCAGCAGTCCACGGACAGGGTTCGGTCAGCCCCAGCATTTT. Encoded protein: CASSPRTGFGQPQHF.

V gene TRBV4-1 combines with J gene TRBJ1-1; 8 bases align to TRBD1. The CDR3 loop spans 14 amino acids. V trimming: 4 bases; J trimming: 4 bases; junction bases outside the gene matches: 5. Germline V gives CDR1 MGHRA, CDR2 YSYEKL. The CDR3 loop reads CASSLPGGFTEAFF. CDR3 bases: TGCGCCAGCAGCCTCCCAGGGGGCTTCACTGAAGCTTTCTTT.

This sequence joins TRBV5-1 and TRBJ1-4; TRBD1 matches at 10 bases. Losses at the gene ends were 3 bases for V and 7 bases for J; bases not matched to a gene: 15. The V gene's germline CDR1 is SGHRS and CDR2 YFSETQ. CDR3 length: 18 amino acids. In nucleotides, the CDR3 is TGCGCCAGCAGCTCGGGACAGGGGCGCCTCTTTGGAAGTGAAAAACTGTTTTTT. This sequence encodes CASSSGQGRLFGSEKLFF.

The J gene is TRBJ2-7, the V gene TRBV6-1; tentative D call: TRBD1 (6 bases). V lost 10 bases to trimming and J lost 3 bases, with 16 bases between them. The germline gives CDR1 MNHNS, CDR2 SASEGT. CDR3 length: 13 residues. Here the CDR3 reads CATTKDRDYEQYF. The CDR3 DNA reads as TGTGCCACCACCAAGGACAGAGACTACGAGCAGTACTTC.

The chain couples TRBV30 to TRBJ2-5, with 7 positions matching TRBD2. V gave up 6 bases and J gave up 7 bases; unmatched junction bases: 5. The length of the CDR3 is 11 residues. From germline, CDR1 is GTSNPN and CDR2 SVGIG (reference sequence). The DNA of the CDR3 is TGTGCCTGTTTTTTAGCGGGGACCCAGTACTTC. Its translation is CACFLAGTQYF.

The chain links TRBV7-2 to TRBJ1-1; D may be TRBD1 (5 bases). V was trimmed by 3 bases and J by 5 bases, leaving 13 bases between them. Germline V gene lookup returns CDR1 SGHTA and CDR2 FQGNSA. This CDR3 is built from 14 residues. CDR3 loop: CASSLSGGSTEAFF. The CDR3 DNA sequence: TGTGCCAGCAGCTTGAGCGGGGGTAGTACTGAAGCTTTCTTT.

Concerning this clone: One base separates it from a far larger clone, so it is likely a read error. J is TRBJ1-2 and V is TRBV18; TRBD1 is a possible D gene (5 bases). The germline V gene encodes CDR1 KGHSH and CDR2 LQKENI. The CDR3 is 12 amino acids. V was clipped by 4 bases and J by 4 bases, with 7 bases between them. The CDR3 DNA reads TGTGCCAGCTCACTAGACAGCTATGGCTACACCTTC. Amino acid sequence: CASSLDSYGYTF.

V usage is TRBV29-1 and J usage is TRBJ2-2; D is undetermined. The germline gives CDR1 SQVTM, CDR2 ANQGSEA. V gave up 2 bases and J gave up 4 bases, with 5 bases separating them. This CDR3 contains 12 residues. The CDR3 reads CSVEPTTGELFF. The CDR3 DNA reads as TGCAGCGTTGAACCCACCACCGGGGAGCTGTTTTTT.

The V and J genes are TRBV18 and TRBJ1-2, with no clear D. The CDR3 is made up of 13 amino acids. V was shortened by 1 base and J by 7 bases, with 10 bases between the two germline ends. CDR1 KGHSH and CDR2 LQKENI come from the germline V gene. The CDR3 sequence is CASSPREEGGYTF. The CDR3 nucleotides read TGTGCCAGCTCACCACGGGAAGAGGGTGGCTACACCTTC.

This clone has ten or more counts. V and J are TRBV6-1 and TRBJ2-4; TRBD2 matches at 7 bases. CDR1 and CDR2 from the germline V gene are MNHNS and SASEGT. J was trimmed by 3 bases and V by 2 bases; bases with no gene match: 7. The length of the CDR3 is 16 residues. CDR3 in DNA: TGTGCCAGCAGTGAATCCCTAGGGGAGGGCAAAAACATTCAGTACTTC. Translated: CASSESLGEGKNIQYF.

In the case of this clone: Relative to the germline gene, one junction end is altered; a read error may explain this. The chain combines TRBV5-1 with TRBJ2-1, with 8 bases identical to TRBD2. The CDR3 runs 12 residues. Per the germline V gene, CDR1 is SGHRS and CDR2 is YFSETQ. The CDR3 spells CASSLNMGLELF. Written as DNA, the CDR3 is TGCGCCAGCAGCTTAAATATGGGACTAGAGCTCTTC.

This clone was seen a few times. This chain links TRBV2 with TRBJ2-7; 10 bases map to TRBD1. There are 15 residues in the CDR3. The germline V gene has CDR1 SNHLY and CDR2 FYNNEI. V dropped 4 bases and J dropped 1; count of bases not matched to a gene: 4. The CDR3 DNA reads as TGTGCCAGCAGTGGCCAGGACAGGGGGTCCTACGAGCAGTACTTC. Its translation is CASSGQDRGSYEQYF.

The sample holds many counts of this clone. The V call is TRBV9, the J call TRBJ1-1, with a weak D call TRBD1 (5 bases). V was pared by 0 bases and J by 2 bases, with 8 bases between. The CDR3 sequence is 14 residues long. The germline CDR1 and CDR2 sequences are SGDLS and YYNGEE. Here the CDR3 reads CASSVAGVNTEAFF. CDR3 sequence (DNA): TGTGCCAGCAGCGTAGCGGGGGTCAACACTGAAGCTTTCTTT. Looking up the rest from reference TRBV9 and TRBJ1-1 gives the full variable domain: DSGVTQTPKHLITATGQRVTLRCSPRSGDLSVYWYQQSLDQGLQFLIQYYNGEERAKGNILERFSAQQFPDLHSELNLSSLELGDSALYFCASSVAGVNTEAFFGQGTRLTVV.

For the CDR3, the DNA is TGTGCCAGCAGTTACTCGCCCGGGACAGAAGCTTTCTTT. This gives the protein CASSYSPGTEAFF. The rearrangement uses TRBV6-6 and TRBJ1-1; a weak D match, TRBD1 (6 bases). Looked up from germline, CDR1 is MNHNY and CDR2 is SVGAGI (reference sequence). The V end was cut by 0 bases, the J end by 8 bases, with 10 bases between. CDR3 length equals 13 residues.

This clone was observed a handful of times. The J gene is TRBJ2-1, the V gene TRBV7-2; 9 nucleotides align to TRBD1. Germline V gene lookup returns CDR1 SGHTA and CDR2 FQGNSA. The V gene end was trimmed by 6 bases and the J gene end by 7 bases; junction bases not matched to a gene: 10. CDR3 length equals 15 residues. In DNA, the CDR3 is TGTGCCAGCAGTTATCCGGGACAGGGTAGGAATGAGCAGTTCTTC. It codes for CASSYPGQGRNEQFF.

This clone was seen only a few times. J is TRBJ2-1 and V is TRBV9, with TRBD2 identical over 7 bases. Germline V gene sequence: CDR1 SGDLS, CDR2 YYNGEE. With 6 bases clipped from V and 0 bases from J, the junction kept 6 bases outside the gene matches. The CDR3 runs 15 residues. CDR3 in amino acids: CASTKASGSYNEQFF. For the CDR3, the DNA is TGTGCCAGCACGAAGGCTAGCGGCTCCTACAATGAGCAGTTCTTC.

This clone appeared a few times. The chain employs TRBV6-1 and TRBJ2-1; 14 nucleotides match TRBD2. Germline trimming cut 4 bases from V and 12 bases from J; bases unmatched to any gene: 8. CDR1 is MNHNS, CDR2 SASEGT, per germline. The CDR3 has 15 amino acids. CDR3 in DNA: TGTGCCAGCAGTGCCGGGACTAGCGGGAGTAGTGGGCAGTTCTTC. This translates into CASSAGTSGSSGQFF.

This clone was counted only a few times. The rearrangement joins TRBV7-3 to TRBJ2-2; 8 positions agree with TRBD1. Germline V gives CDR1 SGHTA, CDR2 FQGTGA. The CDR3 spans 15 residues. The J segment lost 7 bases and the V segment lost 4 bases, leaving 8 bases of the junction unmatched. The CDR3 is CASSSKTGESGELFF. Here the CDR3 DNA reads TGTGCCAGCAGCTCTAAGACAGGGGAAAGCGGGGAGCTGTTTTTT.

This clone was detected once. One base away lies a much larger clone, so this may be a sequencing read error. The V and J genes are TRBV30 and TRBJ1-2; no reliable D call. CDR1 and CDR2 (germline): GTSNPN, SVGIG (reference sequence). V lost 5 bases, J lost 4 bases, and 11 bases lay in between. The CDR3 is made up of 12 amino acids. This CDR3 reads CAWGGGAYGYTF. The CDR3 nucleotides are TGTGCCTGGGGTGGTGGCGCCTATGGCTACACCTTC. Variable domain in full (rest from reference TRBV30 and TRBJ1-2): SQTIHQWPATLVQPVGSPLSLECTVEGTSNPNLYWYRQAAGRGLQLLFYSVGIGQISSEVPQNLSASRPQDRQFILSSKKLLLSDSGFYLCAWGGGAYGYTFGSGTRLTVV.

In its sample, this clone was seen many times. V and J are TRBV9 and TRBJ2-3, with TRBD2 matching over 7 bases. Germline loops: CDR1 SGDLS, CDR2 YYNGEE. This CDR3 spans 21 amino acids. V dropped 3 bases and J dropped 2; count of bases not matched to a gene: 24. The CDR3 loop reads CASSAQWTSHEGQRYTDTQYF. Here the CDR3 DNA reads TGTGCCAGCAGCGCCCAATGGACTAGTCACGAAGGGCAGCGGTACACAGATACGCAGTATTTT. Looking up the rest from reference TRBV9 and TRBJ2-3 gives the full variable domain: DSGVTQTPKHLITATGQRVTLRCSPRSGDLSVYWYQQSLDQGLQFLIQYYNGEERAKGNILERFSAQQFPDLHSELNLSSLELGDSALYFCASSAQWTSHEGQRYTDTQYFGPGTRLTVL.

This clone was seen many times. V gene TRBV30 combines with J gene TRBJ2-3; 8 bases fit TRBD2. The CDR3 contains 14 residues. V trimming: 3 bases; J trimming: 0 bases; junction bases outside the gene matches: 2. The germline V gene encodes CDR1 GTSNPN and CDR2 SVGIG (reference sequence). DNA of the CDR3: TGTGCCTGGAGGTTAGCGGGGAGCACAGATACGCAGTATTTT. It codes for CAWRLAGSTDTQYF.